This T cell receptor beta chain was retrieved from a study of identical twins. TCRdb used MiXCR to reprocess the 5' RACE reads, holding one entry per CDR3 protein. The data show approximately 890,000 distinct CDR3 sequences, with around 12% seen just once and roughly 1.6% held by the top ten. Germline V gives CDR1 SGDLS, CDR2 YYNGEE. The V gene lost 4 bases and the J gene lost 4 bases, with 14 bases spanning the gap. The CDR3 length is 14 residues. These data were also reused for a study on yellow fever vaccine responses in identical twins.

The rearrangement uses TRBV9 and TRBJ1-1; D not certain. Specimen: PBMCs. The sequence came from a woman between 18 and 29 years old in good health. In nucleotides, the CDR3 is TGTGCCAGCAGCACGACACCTTTGGGCACTGAAGCTTTCTTT. Its protein product is CASSTTPLGTEAFF.